These T cell receptor beta chains were read from a single sample in a study of shared clonotypes between healthy human individuals. Sequenced by immunoSEQ multiplex PCR; TCRdb stores in-frame clones only, minus some. The profile covers just under 350,000 clones, with more than 60% appearing a single time and about 9.4% taken by the ten largest. The specimen sequenced was memory CD4+ T cells sorted from blood. The receptors here all came from a young man in good health. CDR3s include the opening cysteine and the closing phenylalanine or tryptophan. The D gene is left open where the match is weak. The size field is filled for only some rows; it gives once, few, many or a size class.

abundance	j_gene	d_gene	v_gene	CDR3nt	CDR3aa
many	TRBJ1-1	NA	TRBV6-5	TGTGCCAGCAGTTACTCGAGCCATGGGAACACTGAAGCTTTCTTT	CASSYSSHGNTEAFF
NA	TRBJ2-7	NA	TRBV7-9	TGTGCCAGCAGCCCCGGGACACTTTCCTACGAGCAGTACTTC	CASSPGTLSYEQYF
few	TRBJ1-2	TRBD1	TRBV5-8	TGTGCCAGCAGACGACAGGGGAGGGACTATGGCTACACCTTC	CASRRQGRDYGYTF
NA	TRBJ2-7	NA	TRBV10-3	TGTGCCATCAGTAGGACAGACTACGAGCAGTACTTC	CAISRTDYEQYF
NA	TRBJ1-1	NA	TRBV6-4	TGTGCCAGCAAGCCGGATAGGGGGACGAACACTGAAGCTTTCTTT	CASKPDRGTNTEAFF
few	TRBJ1-1	TRBD1	TRBV10-3	TGTGCCATCCTCGGACAGGGACCGAACACTGAAGCTTTCTTT	CAILGQGPNTEAFF
NA	TRBJ2-1	NA	TRBV14	TGTGCCAGCAGCCTCGGGTCGGGATCCTACAATGAGCAGTTCTTC	CASSLGSGSYNEQFF
NA	TRBJ2-1	NA	TRBV5-4	TGTGCCAGCACCCTAGGCGCTAGTGCCTACAATGAGCAGTTCTTC	CASTLGASAYNEQFF
NA	TRBJ1-2	NA	TRBV5-1	TGCGCCAGCAGCCCGACAGGCCTAGCTAACTATGGCTACACCTTC	CASSPTGLANYGYTF
NA	TRBJ2-4	TRBD1	TRBV6-6	TGTGCCAGCAGTCCAAACAGGGGTAGCATTCAGTACTTC	CASSPNRGSIQYF
NA	TRBJ2-6	NA	TRBV28	TGTGCCAGCGGAGTCCGCTCTGGGGCCAACGTCCTGACTTTC	CASGVRSGANVLTF
NA	TRBJ2-7	NA	TRBV29-1	TGCAGCGTTGGCGGGACTCGGACCTACGAGCAGTACTTC	CSVGGTRTYEQYF
NA	TRBJ1-1	NA	TRBV2	TGTGCCAGCAGTGGAGGGGCCCTGAACACTGAAGCTTTCTTT	CASSGGALNTEAFF
NA	TRBJ2-7	TRBD1	TRBV7-9	TGTGCCAGCAGCTTACAAGGACAGGGAGACGAGCAGTACTTC	CASSLQGQGDEQYF
once	TRBJ2-1	TRBD1	TRBV29-1	TGCAGCATTGCGACAGGGAACTCCTACAATGAGCAGTTCTTC	CSIATGNSYNEQFF
NA	TRBJ2-1	NA	TRBV4-2	TGTGCCAGCAGCCCTCCCACAACCTCCTACAATGAGCAGTTCTTC	CASSPPTTSYNEQFF
once	TRBJ2-7	TRBD1	TRBV11-2	TGTGCCAGCAGCTTACGGCCGGGACAGGGGTGGGACTTC	CASSLRPGQGWDF
NA	TRBJ1-2	NA	TRBV5-1	TGCGCCAGCAGCTCCACCTCGACAGGCCATGGCTACACCTTC	CASSSTSTGHGYTF
NA	TRBJ2-3	NA	TRBV11-3	TGTGCCAGCAGCTTGAACACAGGGAATACGCAGTATTTT	CASSLNTGNTQYF
NA	TRBJ2-3	TRBD1	TRBV19	TGTGCCAGTATGGGACAGGGGCTCGCAGATACGCAGTATTTT	CASMGQGLADTQYF
NA	TRBJ1-4	TRBD1	TRBV9	TGTGCCAGCAGCGCACAGGGGAGCGGGAATGAAAAACTGTTTTTT	CASSAQGSGNEKLFF
NA	TRBJ2-7	TRBD1	TRBV13	TGTGCCAGCAGCTTGTCTCGTCGAGGGACAGGACAAAACGAGCAGTACTTC	CASSLSRRGTGQNEQYF
few	TRBJ1-1	NA	TRBV6-5	TGTGCCAGCAATTTACAGGGGAACACTGAAGCTTTCTTT	CASNLQGNTEAFF
NA	TRBJ2-7	TRBD2	TRBV5-4	TGTGCCAGCACGCCCGCTAGCGGGGCCGACTACGAGCAGTACTTC	CASTPASGADYEQYF